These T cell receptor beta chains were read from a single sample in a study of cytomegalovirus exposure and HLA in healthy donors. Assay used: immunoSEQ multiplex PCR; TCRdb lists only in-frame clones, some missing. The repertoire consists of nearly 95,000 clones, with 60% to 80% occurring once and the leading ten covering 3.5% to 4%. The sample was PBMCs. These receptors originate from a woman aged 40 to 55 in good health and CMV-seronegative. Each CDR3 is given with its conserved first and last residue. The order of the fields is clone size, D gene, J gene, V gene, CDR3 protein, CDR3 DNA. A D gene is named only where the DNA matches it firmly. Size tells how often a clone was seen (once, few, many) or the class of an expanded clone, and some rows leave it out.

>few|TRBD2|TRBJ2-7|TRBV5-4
CASSPLGGGAFEQYF
TGTGCCAGCAGCCCTCTTGGCGGGGGGGCGTTCGAGCAGTACTTC
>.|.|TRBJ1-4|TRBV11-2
CASSLDRVLKAKLFF
TGTGCCAGCAGCTTAGACCGGGTTCTTAAGGCAAAACTGTTTTTT
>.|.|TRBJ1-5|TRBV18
CASSLSPTGSFGFNQPQHF
TGTGCCAGCTCCCTCTCTCCGACAGGTTCATTCGGGTTCAATCAGCCCCAGCATTTT
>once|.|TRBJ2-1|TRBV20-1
CSADSHNEQFF
TGCAGTGCTGACAGCCACAATGAGCAGTTCTTC
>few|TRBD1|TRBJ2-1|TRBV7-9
CASSVGQGALGEQFF
TGTGCCAGCAGCGTAGGACAGGGGGCGCTTGGTGAGCAGTTCTTC
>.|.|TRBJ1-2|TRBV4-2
CASSLNPGLQDGYTF
TGTGCCAGCAGCCTTAACCCCGGTCTACAGGATGGCTACACCTTC
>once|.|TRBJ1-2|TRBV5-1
CASSYQQENYGYTF
TGCGCCAGCAGCTACCAACAGGAGAACTATGGCTACACCTTC
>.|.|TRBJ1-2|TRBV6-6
CASTDSLQPSNYGYTF
TGTGCCAGCACAGACAGCTTGCAACCTTCTAACTATGGCTACACCTTC
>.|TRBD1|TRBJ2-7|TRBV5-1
CASSPPTGVIREQYF
TGCGCCAGCAGCCCACCGACAGGGGTAATAAGGGAGCAGTACTTC
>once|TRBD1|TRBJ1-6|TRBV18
CASSPGQGGSPLHF
TGTGCCAGCTCCCCTGGACAGGGAGGTTCACCCCTCCACTTT
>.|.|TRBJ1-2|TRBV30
CAWSVMGGYGYTF
TGTGCCTGGAGTGTTATGGGGGGCTATGGCTACACCTTC
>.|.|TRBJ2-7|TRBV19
CASSISVSYEQYF
TGTGCCAGTAGTATTTCGGTTTCCTACGAGCAGTACTTC
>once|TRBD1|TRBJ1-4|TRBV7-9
CASSQTGGATNEKLFF
TGTGCCAGCAGCCAGACAGGGGGAGCAACTAATGAAAAACTGTTTTTT
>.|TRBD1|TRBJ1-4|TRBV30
CAYSGTGRGEKLFF
TGTGCCTACTCCGGGACAGGGCGCGGTGAAAAACTGTTTTTT
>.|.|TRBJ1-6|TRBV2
CASSGGLRGDLHF
TGTGCCAGCAGTGGGGGACTACGAGGGGACCTCCACTTT
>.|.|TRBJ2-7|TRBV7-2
CASSLTGSSYEQYF
TGTGCCAGCAGCTTAACGGGGAGCTCCTACGAGCAGTACTTC
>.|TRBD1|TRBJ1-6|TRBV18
CASSPSPGQGNSPLHF
TGTGCCAGCTCACCCTCCCCGGGACAGGGGAATTCACCCCTCCACTTT
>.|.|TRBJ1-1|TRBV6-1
CASREPPLAFF
TGTGCCAGCAGGGAACCCCCATTGGCTTTCTTT
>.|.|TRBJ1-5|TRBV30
CAWSRGSMGDQPQHF
TGTGCCTGGAGTCGGGGTTCAATGGGCGATCAGCCCCAGCATTTT
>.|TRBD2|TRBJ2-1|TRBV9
CASSVGSAGGYEQFF
TGTGCCAGCAGCGTAGGGTCGGCGGGGGGCTATGAGCAGTTCTTC
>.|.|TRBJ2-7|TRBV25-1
CASSEYSYEQYF
TGTGCCAGCAGTGAATATAGCTACGAGCAGTACTTC
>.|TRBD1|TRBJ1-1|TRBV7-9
CASSSRDRGFLAEAFF
TGTGCCAGCAGCTCCCGGGACAGGGGATTCTTAGCTGAAGCTTTCTTT
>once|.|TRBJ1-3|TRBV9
CASSPRTPRSSGNTIYF
TGTGCCAGCAGCCCGAGAACCCCGCGAAGCTCTGGAAACACCATATATTTT
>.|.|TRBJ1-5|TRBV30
CAWSVQTRGNNQPQHF
TGTGCCTGGAGTGTACAGACAAGAGGGAACAATCAGCCCCAGCATTTT
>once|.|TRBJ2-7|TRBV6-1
CASSEYPGVDEQYF
TGTGCCAGCAGTGAATACCCGGGGGTTGACGAGCAGTACTTC
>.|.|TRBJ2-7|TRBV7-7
CASSLDPGGGSEQYF
TGTGCCAGCAGCTTAGATCCAGGTGGGGGGTCCGAGCAGTACTTC
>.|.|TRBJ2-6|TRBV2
CASRSSSGANVLTF
TGTGCCAGCAGGTCGAGCTCTGGGGCCAACGTCCTGACTTTC
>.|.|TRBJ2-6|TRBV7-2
CASSILSRSGANVLTF
TGTGCCAGCAGCATTCTATCTCGCTCTGGGGCCAACGTCCTGACTTTC
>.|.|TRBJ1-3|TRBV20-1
CSAILGNTIYF
TGCAGTGCTATTCTTGGAAACACCATATATTTT
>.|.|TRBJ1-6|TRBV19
CASSTTGGNSPLHF
TGTGCCAGTAGTACGACAGGAGGTAATTCACCCCTCCACTTT
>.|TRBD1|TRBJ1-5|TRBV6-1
CASNPLRDRNQPQNF
TGTGCCAGCAACCCCCTCCGGGACAGAAATCAGCCCCAGAATTTT